Listed below are T cell receptor beta chains from one sample, sequenced in a study of vaccination effects on CD4 cells after COVID-19. What these receptors recognize is not known. Some clones are missing from TCRdb's copy, which holds only in-frame ones; the method was immunoSEQ multiplex PCR. This sample yields 17,000 or so clones, of which 70% are seen a single time; about 10% belongs to the top ten. This specimen consisted of CD4+ T cells from PBMCs cultured with SARS-CoV-2 spike peptides, obtained after COVID-19 vaccination. The source is a human donor who received a COVID-19 vaccine. CDR3s include the opening cysteine and the closing phenylalanine or tryptophan. The D gene is left open where the match is weak. The size field is filled for only some rows; it gives once, few, many or a size class.

abundance	v_gene	j_gene	d_gene	CDR3nt	CDR3aa
once	TRBV28	TRBJ1-2	.	TGTGCCAGCAGTTTGGAACAGGGAGGGAGTGGCTACACCTTC	CASSLEQGGSGYTF
.	TRBV6-4	TRBJ2-1	.	TGTGCCAGCAGTGACGGCCGAGGCGATGAGCAGTTCTTC	CASSDGRGDEQFF
.	TRBV11-2	TRBJ2-3	.	TGTGCCAGCAGCTTAGGGACAACCCCCGCCAGCACAGATACGCAGTATTTT	CASSLGTTPASTDTQYF
few	TRBV10-3	TRBJ1-5	TRBD1	TGTGCCATCACCCGCCCCCGGGACAGGGGTAGCAATCAGCCCCAGCATTTT	CAITRPRDRGSNQPQHF
.	TRBV27	TRBJ1-2	.	TGTGCCAGCAGTGGGGCGGTCAACTATGGCTACACCTTC	CASSGAVNYGYTF
few	TRBV6-2/TRBV6-3	TRBJ1-5	.	TGTGCCAGCAGTTACTCGGGGAGTTATAGCAATCAGCCCCAGCATTTT	CASSYSGSYSNQPQHF
.	TRBV5-1	TRBJ2-1	.	TGCGCCAGCAGCTCGGGAGACCTCTCCTACAATGAGCAGTTCTTC	CASSSGDLSYNEQFF
many	TRBV7-2	TRBJ2-2	.	TGTGCCAGCAGCTCAGACACCGGGGAGCTGTTTTTT	CASSSDTGELFF
few	TRBV7-2	TRBJ2-2	.	TGTGCCAGCAGCTTACAACAGTCCACCGGGGAGCTGTTTTTT	CASSLQQSTGELFF
.	TRBV21-1	TRBJ1-2	.	TGTGCCAGCAGCAAACTTAGGGCCGACTCTGGCGGCTACACCTTC	CASSKLRADSGGYTF
.	TRBV5-5	TRBJ1-1	.	TGTGCCAGCAGCTTTCCCAGGGGTCACACTGAAGCTTTCTTT	CASSFPRGHTEAFF
.	TRBV30	TRBJ2-7	TRBD2	TGTGCCTGGAGTGGGGTAGCGGGAGTAACCTACGAGCAGTACTTC	CAWSGVAGVTYEQYF
.	TRBV6-5	TRBJ2-7	TRBD2	TGTGCCAGCAGTTCTCACCCGCGGGGGACCCGCGAGCAGTACTTC	CASSSHPRGTREQYF
medium-sized	TRBV3-1/TRBV3-2	TRBJ1-1	.	TGTGCCAGCAGCCAAGGGCAGCCCACTGAAGCTTTCTTT	CASSQGQPTEAFF
once	TRBV7-2	TRBJ2-1	TRBD2	TGTGCCAGCAGAGGACTTCTGGGGACTAGGTTTAATGAGCAGTTCTTC	CASRGLLGTRFNEQFF
.	TRBV5-5	TRBJ1-5	.	TGTGCCAGCAGCGATGGGGCGGGGTGGAGCAATCAGCCCCAGCATTTT	CASSDGAGWSNQPQHF
.	TRBV25-1	TRBJ1-1	.	TGTGCCAGCAGTGATCCGGCGGGGATGGACACTGAAGCTTTCTTT	CASSDPAGMDTEAFF
.	TRBV5-1	TRBJ2-7	.	TGCGCCAGCAGCTTGCGACAGGATCCCTCCTACGAGCAGTACTTC	CASSLRQDPSYEQYF
once	TRBV3-1/TRBV3-2	TRBJ1-1	TRBD1	TGTGCCAGCAGCCTCACCGGGACAGAGAACACTGAAGCTTTCTTT	CASSLTGTENTEAFF
few	TRBV3-1/TRBV3-2	TRBJ1-6	.	TGTGCCAGCAGCCAAAGGGATCTAGGATCACCCCTCCACTTT	CASSQRDLGSPLHF
.	TRBV9	TRBJ1-4	TRBD1	TGTGCCAGCAGCGAACGGACAGGGGGCCAAAAACTGTTTTTT	CASSERTGGQKLFF
.	TRBV14	TRBJ1-3	.	TGTGCCAGCAGCCGAACAAGCGGGGGGCCTGGAAACACCATATATTTT	CASSRTSGGPGNTIYF
.	TRBV19	TRBJ2-5	TRBD2	TGTGCCAGTAGTAGGACTAGCGGGAGGGAGACCCAGTACTTC	CASSRTSGRETQYF
.	TRBV27	TRBJ1-6	TRBD1	TGTGCCAGCAGCCAACCAGGGGGCGGGTATAATTCACCCCTCCACTTT	CASSQPGGGYNSPLHF
.	TRBV15	TRBJ1-4	.	TGTGCCACCAGCAGATCCCCAGTAGTTGCAACTAATGAAAAACTGTTTTTT	CATSRSPVVATNEKLFF
few	TRBV28	TRBJ2-6	TRBD1	TGTGCCAGCGAGACAGGGGTTGGGGCCAACGTCCTGACTTTC	CASETGVGANVLTF
.	TRBV10-3	TRBJ1-2	TRBD1	TGTGCCATCAGACCGGGACAGGGGTCTGGCTACACCTTC	CAIRPGQGSGYTF
.	TRBV2	TRBJ2-1	TRBD2	TGTGCCAGCAGCCTGACTAGCGGGAGGGCCCGAAATGAGCAGTTCTTC	CASSLTSGRARNEQFF
.	TRBV2	TRBJ2-7	.	TGTGCCAGCTCTCCGGGGGTCCTATCCTACGAGCAGTACTTC	CASSPGVLSYEQYF
.	TRBV10-3	TRBJ1-1	.	TGTGCCATCAGTGACCCTCCGGTCCTAGAGACTGAAGCTTTCTTT	CAISDPPVLETEAFF
.	TRBV2	TRBJ2-5	.	TGTGCCAGCAGTGTCCCGGGGACCGTAAAGCAAGGCCAGTACTTC	CASSVPGTVKQGQYF
once	TRBV4-2	TRBJ2-6	.	TGTGCCAGCAGCCGGGGGGGGCCTAACTCTGGGGCCAACGTCCTGACTTTC	CASSRGGPNSGANVLTF
once	TRBV28	TRBJ2-1	.	TGTGCCAGCAGTAGCTCGGGGGACGAGCAGTTCTTC	CASSSSGDEQFF
.	TRBV18	TRBJ2-1	TRBD2	TGTGCCAGCTCACCACCGCGAACTAGCGGTACTTACAATGAGCAGTTCTTC	CASSPPRTSGTYNEQFF
few	TRBV10-3	TRBJ1-2	TRBD1	TGTGCCATCAGTGAGGGACAGGGAACTAACTATGGCTACACCTTC	CAISEGQGTNYGYTF
.	TRBV5-4	TRBJ2-5	TRBD1	TGTGCAGGGGGCAGCGAAGAGACCCAGTACTTC	CAGGSEETQYF
.	TRBV5-1	TRBJ1-2	.	TGCGCCAGCAGCTTGCCCAGTAACTATGGCTACACCTTC	CASSLPSNYGYTF
few	TRBV27	TRBJ1-1	.	TGTGCCAGCAGCCGAGGGGCGGTGAACACTGAAGCTTTCTTT	CASSRGAVNTEAFF
.	TRBV12-3/TRBV12-4	TRBJ2-3	TRBD2	TGTGCCAGCAGCCTGGGGGGGGAAGATACGCAGTATTTT	CASSLGGEDTQYF
.	TRBV7-9	TRBJ2-3	TRBD2	TGTGCCAGCAGCTTCCTAGCGGGAGTTAATTTGGATACGCAGTATTTT	CASSFLAGVNLDTQYF
.	TRBV7-2	TRBJ2-3	.	TGTGCCAGCAGCTCAAGACCCCTGGGAAGTTACACAGATACGCAGTATTTT	CASSSRPLGSYTDTQYF
.	TRBV4-1	TRBJ1-6	.	TGCGCCAGCAGCCAATCCGGGAATTCACCCCTCCACTTT	CASSQSGNSPLHF
few	TRBV19	TRBJ1-1	.	TGTGCCAGTAGGATCAGGCTTAACACTGAAGCTTTCTTT	CASRIRLNTEAFF
large	TRBV6-5	TRBJ1-3	TRBD1	TGTGCCAGCAGTTCCCCGGGACAGTCGTCTGGAAACACCATATATTTT	CASSSPGQSSGNTIYF
.	TRBV3-1/TRBV3-2	TRBJ1-6	.	TGTGCCAGCAGCCAAGGGAGGCCGAATTCACCCCTCCACTTT	CASSQGRPNSPLHF